What follows are 24 T cell receptor beta chains derived from one specimen sequenced in a study of radiotherapy plus CTLA-4 blockade in lung cancer (dated by TCRdb to 2016 to 2019). The library came from the immunoSEQ multiplex PCR assay. In its TCRdb copy, this immuneACCESS table keeps in-frame sequences only and misses some clones. Where compared with another copy, unresolved V genes explain less than half of these, and the others have no known cause. In this sample the table shows 57,000 or so clones, roughly 80% of which occur a single time. 4% to 5.5% of the sample is held by the ten biggest clonotypes. The sequences come from peripheral blood, collected from a patient treated with radiotherapy plus ipilimumab. The source of these receptors is a human donor with non-small cell lung cancer who had a complete response to radiotherapy plus ipilimumab.

The gene calls are TRBV11-3 and TRBJ2-1; TRBD2 is a possible D gene (5 bases). CDR1 and CDR2 (germline): SGHNT, YENEEA. V dropped 5 bases and J dropped 7 bases, with 12 bases sitting between them. The CDR3 extends over 13 amino acids. The CDR3 loop reads CASSPWTGNEQFF. CDR3 coding DNA: TGTGCCAGCAGCCCATGGACTGGGAATGAGCAGTTCTTC.

J is TRBJ1-1 and V is TRBV2; D is undetermined. Trimming removed 7 bases from V and 0 bases from J, with 12 bases in between. CDR1 and CDR2 from the germline V gene are SNHLY and FYNNEI. The CDR3 has 14 residues. This chain's CDR3 is CASTATWVNTEAFF. The CDR3 DNA is TGTGCCAGCACCGCCACGTGGGTGAACACTGAAGCTTTCTTT.

This rearrangement joins TRBV7-8 to TRBJ2-7; weak D call: TRBD2 (5 bases). V lost 4 bases, J lost 4 bases, and 11 bases lay in between. This CDR3 contains 13 residues. Germline CDR1 reads SGHVS; CDR2 reads FQNEAQ. The CDR3: CASSSEGGYEQYV. CDR3 DNA: TGTGCCAGCAGCTCCGAGGGTGGGTACGAGCAGTACGTC.

The chain combines TRBV30 with TRBJ2-5, with TRBD2 matching over 7 bases. Looked up from germline, CDR1 is GTSNPN and CDR2 is SVGIG (reference sequence). The CDR3 totals 15 residues. With 1 base clipped from V and 2 bases from J, the junction kept 7 bases outside the gene matches. The CDR3 bases are TGTGCCTGGAGTGGGTGGGTAGCGGGTCAAGAGACCCAGTACTTC. Residues: CAWSGWVAGQETQYF.

The chain has TRBV6-4 and TRBJ1-3, with 8 bases identical to TRBD1. The V segment lost 3 bases and the J segment 0 bases; nucleotides outside the gene matches: 10. In germline, CDR1 is MRHNA, CDR2 SNTAGT. The CDR3 is 18 amino acids. The CDR3 protein is CASSESGGEATSGNTIYF. As DNA, the CDR3 is TGTGCCAGCAGTGAATCAGGGGGCGAAGCCACCTCTGGAAACACCATATATTTT.

V gene TRBV6-5 combines with J gene TRBJ2-1; TRBD2 matches at 9 bases. The CDR3 has 14 amino acids. Germline CDR1 and CDR2: MNHEY and SVGAGI. V dropped 4 bases and J dropped 9; count of bases not matched to a gene: 7. The CDR3 sequence is CASSFAGTSSEQFF. CDR3 in DNA: TGTGCCAGCAGTTTCGCCGGGACTAGCAGTGAGCAGTTCTTC.

This clone rates as medium-sized. The chain combines TRBV4-1 with TRBJ1-4; 12 positions agree with TRBD1. In germline, CDR1 is MGHRA, CDR2 YSYEKL. The CDR3 spans 18 residues. V was pared by 1 base and J by 4 bases, with 7 bases of the junction left unmatched. CDR3 DNA sequence: TGCGCCAGCAGCCAAGGTCGGGACAGGGGGCCTAATAATGAAAAACTGTTTTTT. Its protein product is CASSQGRDRGPNNEKLFF.

The CDR3 loop reads CASSLDGLSWGNTIYF. The CDR3 nucleotides read TGTGCCAGCAGCTTAGACGGACTTTCTTGGGGAAACACCATATATTTT. The chain links TRBV7-2 to TRBJ1-3; no firm D call. This CDR3 region has 16 residues. In germline, CDR1 is SGHTA, CDR2 FQGNSA. The V and J ends lost 1 base and 4 bases respectively, with 14 bases between them.

The V gene is TRBV23-1, the J gene TRBJ1-2; D is perhaps TRBD1 (6 bases). TRBV23-1 counts as an open reading frame of uncertain function. Trimming removed 4 bases from V and 5 bases from J, with 14 bases in between. The CDR3 is 14 amino acids. The CDR3 sequence: CASSRGARGYGYTF. The CDR3 DNA follows: TGCGCCAGCAGTCGGGGGGCCCGTGGATATGGCTACACCTTC.

This chain joins TRBV7-2 and TRBJ2-4; 12 bases are a match to TRBD1. Germline trimming cut 0 bases from V and 6 bases from J; bases unmatched to any gene: 9. The CDR3 has 18 amino acids. Germline V gene data show CDR1 as SGHTA and CDR2 as FQGNSA. The CDR3 DNA sequence: TGTGCCAGCAGCTTAGCGCCGGGACAGGGGGCGTTCGGAAACATTCAGTACTTC. It codes for CASSLAPGQGAFGNIQYF.

The V call is TRBV21-1, the J call TRBJ2-1; the table assigns TRBD1, which was not confirmed against the DNA. TRBV21-1 is a known pseudogene. The CDR3 runs to 13 residues. In DNA form, the CDR3 reads TGTGCCAGCTATAGAACAGGGTACAATGAGCAGTTCTTC. It is translated as CASYRTGYNEQFF.

The chain has TRBV6-5 and TRBJ1-2; 7 nucleotides line up with TRBD1. The CDR3 covers 13 residues. V shed 5 bases, J shed 4 bases, and the junction held 4 bases outside the gene matches. Per the germline V gene, CDR1 is MNHEY and CDR2 is SVGAGI. The CDR3 DNA is TGTGCCAGCAGTCCGGACAGGATCTATGGCTACACCTTC. It is translated as CASSPDRIYGYTF.

This clone came up a few times. This chain links TRBV19 with TRBJ1-3; no reliable D call. CDR1 and CDR2 (germline): LNHDA, SQIVND (reference sequence). The CDR3 contains 14 residues. The V gene lost 7 bases and the J gene lost 4 bases, with 14 bases spanning the gap. The CDR3 is CASTIEGLGNTIYF. The CDR3 region has the DNA TGTGCCAGTACCATCGAGGGTCTCGGAAACACCATATATTTT.

The rearrangement joins TRBV2 to TRBJ2-1; D is perhaps TRBD1 (5 bases). Germline values: CDR1 SNHLY, CDR2 FYNNEI. V was clipped by 10 bases and J by 9 bases, with 13 bases between them. The CDR3 sequence is 11 residues long. This CDR3 reads CATQGFGEQFF. CDR3 sequence (DNA): TGTGCCACGCAGGGTTTCGGTGAGCAGTTCTTC.

The CDR3 sequence is CASSPMGGGVEQYF. The CDR3 region has the DNA TGCGCCAGCAGCCCCATGGGGGGGGGCGTAGAGCAGTACTTC. The chain couples TRBV5-1 to TRBJ2-7, with D tentatively TRBD2 (7 bases). The CDR3 has 14 amino acids. Germline CDR1 and CDR2: SGHRS and YFSETQ. Trimming took 4 bases from V and 7 from J, leaving 18 bases between them.

This clone appeared a few times. This sequence joins TRBV27 and TRBJ2-1; D is unresolved. The V gene lost 3 bases and the J gene lost 4 bases, with 7 bases spanning the gap. Germline V gene data show CDR1 as MNHEY and CDR2 as SMNVEV (reference sequence). The CDR3 is 13 amino acids. Here the CDR3 reads CASSFMAYNEQFF. CDR3 bases: TGTGCCAGCAGTTTTATGGCATACAATGAGCAGTTCTTC.

The V and J genes are TRBV4-3 and TRBJ2-5; D might be TRBD1 (5 bases). Germline assignment: CDR1 LGHNA and CDR2 YSLEER. Trimming pared 0 bases from V and 3 bases from J, leaving 11 bases between. The CDR3 is made up of 15 amino acids. The CDR3: CASSQDIRQKETQYF. The CDR3 nucleotides read TGCGCCAGCAGCCAAGATATAAGACAGAAAGAGACCCAGTACTTC.

This chain connects TRBV29-1 to TRBJ2-2; 12 bases are a match to TRBD1. The CDR3 covers 15 residues. V shed 6 bases and J 7 bases; nucleotides not matched to a gene: 9. From germline, CDR1 is SQVTM and CDR2 ANQGSEA. CDR3 sequence reads: CSVTGTGGADGELFF. The DNA of the CDR3 is TGCAGCGTCACCGGGACAGGGGGCGCGGACGGGGAGCTGTTTTTT.

The chain uses TRBV9 and TRBJ1-5, with TRBD1 as a possible D gene (6 bases). The CDR3 has 13 residues. V lost 1 base and J lost 10, with 12 bases in between. The V gene's germline CDR1 is SGDLS and CDR2 YYNGEE. The CDR3 is CASSVQGSGPQHF. The CDR3, as DNA: TGTGCCAGCAGCGTACAGGGGTCTGGTCCCCAGCATTTT.

The rearrangement uses TRBV18 and TRBJ1-5; D ambiguous. Trimming took 2 bases from V and 3 from J, leaving 5 bases between them. This CDR3 region has 13 residues. The germline gives CDR1 KGHSH, CDR2 LQKENI. CDR3: CASSPADNQPQHF. The CDR3 bases are TGTGCCAGCTCACCAGCTGACAATCAGCCCCAGCATTTT.

The V and J genes are TRBV29-1 and TRBJ2-7; 8 bases map to TRBD1. The CDR3 consists of 13 residues. The V gene's germline CDR1 is SQVTM and CDR2 ANQGSEA. V was pared by 6 bases and J by 3 bases, with 7 bases of the junction left unmatched. The CDR3 nucleotides read TGCAGCGTGCCAACCGGGACAGGCTACGAGCAGTACTTC. This sequence encodes CSVPTGTGYEQYF.

The chain links TRBV6-1 to TRBJ2-7, with D perhaps matching TRBD1 or TRBD2 (5 bases each). Germline loops: CDR1 MNHNS, CDR2 SASEGT. CDR3 length: 13 residues. Trimming left V 8 bases short and J 7 bases short, with 18 bases between. DNA for the CDR3: TGTGCCAGCGCCGAGGGGATTTGGGCGGAGCAGTACGTC. Amino acid sequence: CASAEGIWAEQYV.

The rearrangement joins TRBV28 to TRBJ2-7; tentatively, D is TRBD1 (5 bases). This CDR3 spans 14 amino acids. Germline V gene sequence: CDR1 MDHEN, CDR2 SYDVKM. V was shortened by 6 bases and J by 6 bases, with 18 bases between the two germline ends. This CDR3 reads CASRQGNLIAEQYF. In DNA form, the CDR3 reads TGTGCCAGCAGGCAGGGAAACCTTATCGCCGAGCAGTACTTC.

This clone was seen more than once but under ten times. The chain couples TRBV19 to TRBJ2-1; 13 positions match TRBD2. The CDR3 is 15 amino acids. The germline gives CDR1 LNHDA, CDR2 SQIVND (reference sequence). Trimming at V came to 8 bases and at J to 4 bases, leaving 5 bases not matched to a gene. This CDR3 reads CASRLAGGGYNEQFF. For the CDR3, the DNA is TGTGCCAGTCGACTAGCGGGAGGAGGTTACAATGAGCAGTTCTTC.